Here is one T cell receptor beta chain with its context. Its antigen is unidentified. The data stem from a study of T cell responses to AZD1222 COVID-19 vaccine. The CDR3 has 14 residues. Germline V gene sequence: CDR1 SGHKS, CDR2 YYEKEE (reference sequence). J was trimmed by 13 bases and V by 3 bases; bases with no gene match: 10. TCRdb's copy holds only in-frame clones and misses some; the assay was immunoSEQ multiplex PCR. The sample contains more than 150,000 clones, roughly 94% of which appear only once. Study results and caveats: Vaccine-associated CD4 TCRs ranged over spike, dominating at 160-218 and 743-854. It should be noted that donors were predominantly white British and more often female, and clonal diversity was possibly underestimated. The repertoires were collected only after the peak T cell response.

Specimen: peripheral blood, collected on day 0 of AZD1222 vaccination. This receptor was taken from an adult in good health. V is TRBV5-5 and J is TRBJ1-6; 7 bases map to TRBD1. The CDR3 nucleotides are TGTGCCAGCAGCTCAGGGGGGCGGATTTCGCCCCTCCACTTT. Translating it yields CASSSGGRISPLHF. The variable domain in full, completed from reference TRBV5-5 and TRBJ1-6, reads DAGVTQSPTHLIKTRGQQVTLRCSPISGHKSVSWYQQVLGQGPQFIFQYYEKEERGRGNFPDRFSARQFPNYSSELNVNALLLGDSALYLCASSSGGRISPLHFGNGTRLTVT.